This T cell receptor beta chain was captured by sequencing in a study of blood T cell repertoires in COVID-19. In its sample, this clone was seen a few times. The CDR3 is 13 residues long. Per germline, CDR1 MGHRA and CDR2 YSYEKL. Trimming took off 3 bases at V and 2 bases at J, with 4 bases between the two ends. Profiled with immunoSEQ multiplex PCR; TCRdb holds only in-frame clones, not every one. The repertoire consists of approximately 170,000 clones, with around 72% occurring once and the leading ten covering 3%. The clonotype originates from a woman of 80 years or more with acute or convalescent COVID-19. Material for sequencing was peripheral blood. The rearrangement uses TRBV4-1 and TRBJ2-2; no firm D call. The CDR3 nucleotides are TGCGCCAGCAGCCACATTAACACCGGGGAGCTGTTTTTT. Translation gives CASSHINTGELFF.